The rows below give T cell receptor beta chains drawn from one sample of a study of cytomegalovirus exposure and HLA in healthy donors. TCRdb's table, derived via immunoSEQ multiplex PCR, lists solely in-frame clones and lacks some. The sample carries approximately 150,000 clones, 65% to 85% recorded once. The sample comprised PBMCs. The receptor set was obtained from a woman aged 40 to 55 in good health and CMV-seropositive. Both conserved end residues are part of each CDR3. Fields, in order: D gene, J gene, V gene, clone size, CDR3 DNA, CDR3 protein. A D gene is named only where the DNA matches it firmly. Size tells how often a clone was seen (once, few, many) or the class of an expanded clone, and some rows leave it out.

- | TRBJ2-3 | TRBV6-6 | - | TGTGCCAGCAGCACTTCTAGCCCAGATACGCAGTATTTT | CASSTSSPDTQYF
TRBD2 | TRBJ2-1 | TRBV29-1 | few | TGCAGCGTTGAGGGTAGCGGGACCGAGAGTGAGCAGTTCTTC | CSVEGSGTESEQFF
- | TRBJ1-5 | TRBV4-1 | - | TGCGCCAGCAGCCCCCTAGGGGGGGGCAATCAGCCCCAGCATTTT | CASSPLGGGNQPQHF
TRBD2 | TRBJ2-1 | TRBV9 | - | TGTGCCAGCAGCGTAGGTCTCGCGGGGGGCCATGAGCAGTTCTTC | CASSVGLAGGHEQFF
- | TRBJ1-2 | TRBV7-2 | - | TGTGCCAGCAGCTTAGTAACTACGGCAACTAACTATGGCTACACCTTC | CASSLVTTATNYGYTF
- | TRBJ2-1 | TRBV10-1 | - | TGCGCCAGCAGTGAGTCGGCAGGAGGGAATGAGCAGTTCTTC | CASSESAGGNEQFF
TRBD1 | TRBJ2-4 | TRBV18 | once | TGTGCCAGCTCACCCGGACTGAGGGGGCCTGATTGGTACTTC | CASSPGLRGPDWYF
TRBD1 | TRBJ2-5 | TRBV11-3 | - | TGTGCCAGCAGCTGGGGGGGGACAGGGGGTCTCAAGACCCAGTACTTC | CASSWGGTGGLKTQYF
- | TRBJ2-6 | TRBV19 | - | TGTGCCAGTTGGTGGGGGGCTGGGGCCAACGTCCTGACTTTC | CASWWGAGANVLTF
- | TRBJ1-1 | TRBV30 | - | TGTGCCTGGAGCGGACTGGCGAACACTGAAGCTTTCTTT | CAWSGLANTEAFF
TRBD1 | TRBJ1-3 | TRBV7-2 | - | TGTGCCAGCAGCTCCTCGACAGGGGGCGGAAACACCATATATTTT | CASSSSTGGGNTIYF
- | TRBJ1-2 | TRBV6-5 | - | TGTGCCAGCAGCCAAGGGGGGGTTAATGGCTACACCTTC | CASSQGGVNGYTF
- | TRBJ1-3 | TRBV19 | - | TGTGCCAGTAGTATTTTCGCGGTGAGCTCTGGAAACACCATATATTTT | CASSIFAVSSGNTIYF
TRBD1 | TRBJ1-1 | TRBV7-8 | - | TGTGCCAGCAGCCCCGGACAGGCGAACACTGAAGCTTTCTTT | CASSPGQANTEAFF
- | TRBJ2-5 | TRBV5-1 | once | TGCGCCAGCAGCTTGGCCAATAGCCTCGGATACCAAGAGACCCAGTACTTC | CASSLANSLGYQETQYF
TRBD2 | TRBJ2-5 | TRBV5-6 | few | TGTGCCAGCAGCTCCTTAGCGGGAGAGACCCAGTACTTC | CASSSLAGETQYF
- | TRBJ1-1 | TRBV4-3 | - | TGCGCCAGCAGCCAAGATCACAGGAACACTGAAGCTTTCTTT | CASSQDHRNTEAFF
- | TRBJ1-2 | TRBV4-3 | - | TGCGCCAGCAGCCAAGGGACCACGGGGTCGGGCTATGGCTACACCTTC | CASSQGTTGSGYGYTF